The rows below give T cell receptor beta chains drawn from one sample of a study of beta chain features in type 1 diabetes. Sequencing was performed with immunoSEQ multiplex PCR; in TCRdb, only in-frame clones are kept and a portion is missing. The repertoire has under 50,000 clones, over 60% of them found once; the top ten carry approximately 2.3%. Source material: Tregs from blood. The receptors originated from a woman under 30 with type 1 diabetes. Each CDR3 is given with its conserved first and last residue. The D gene is left open where the match is weak. Part of the rows lack a size; the others show once, few, many or a class for expanded clones.

v_gene,len,d_gene,abundance,j_gene,CDR3aa,CDR3nt
TRBV4-1,17,TRBD2,NA,TRBJ2-5,CASSQGWGLAGGGTQYF,TGCGCCAGCAGCCAAGGTTGGGGACTAGCGGGAGGAGGTACCCAGTACTTC
TRBV28,11,NA,NA,TRBJ2-7,CASGRGYEQYF,TGTGCCAGCGGCAGGGGTTACGAGCAGTACTTC
TRBV6-5,15,NA,NA,TRBJ1-4,CASSYSGTWTEKLFF,TGTGCCAGCAGTTACTCGGGGACATGGACTGAAAAACTGTTTTTT
TRBV19,12,NA,few,TRBJ2-7,CASSMTGNEQYF,TGTGCCAGTAGTATGACAGGCAACGAGCAGTACTTC
TRBV5-4,14,NA,NA,TRBJ2-2,CASSLRGYTGELFF,TGTGCCAGCAGCTTGCGGGGGTACACCGGGGAGCTGTTTTTT
TRBV4-2,16,TRBD1,NA,TRBJ1-2,CASSQGQGGESSGYTF,TGTGCCAGCAGCCAAGGACAGGGTGGGGAGAGCAGTGGCTACACCTTC
TRBV28,14,TRBD1,NA,TRBJ1-4,CASTQTGKGQTFFF,TGTGCCAGCACCCAAACTGGGAAGGGACAGACCTTCTTTTTT
TRBV28,18,TRBD1,once,TRBJ2-6,CASSLWDRGLAGANVLTF,TGTGCCAGCAGTTTATGGGACAGGGGGCTCGCCGGGGCCAACGTCCTGACTTTC
TRBV7-2,17,TRBD1,few,TRBJ2-7,CASSFVGTGFGASEQYF,TGTGCCAGCAGCTTTGTAGGGACAGGGTTTGGGGCGAGCGAGCAGTACTTC
TRBV30,15,TRBD2,NA,TRBJ2-3,CAWGSGVHSTDTQYF,TGTGCCTGGGGTAGCGGGGTCCATAGCACAGATACGCAGTATTTT
TRBV12-5,15,NA,NA,TRBJ2-1,CASGLVWAGSNEQFF,TGTGCTAGTGGTTTGGTATGGGCAGGTTCCAATGAGCAGTTCTTC
TRBV2,14,NA,NA,TRBJ1-1,CASGEGGMNTEAFF,TGTGCCAGCGGGGAGGGGGGGATGAACACTGAAGCTTTCTTT
TRBV29-1,13,NA,NA,TRBJ2-7,CSAEGPGFYEQYF,TGCAGCGCTGAGGGGCCAGGGTTCTACGAGCAGTACTTC
TRBV29-1,15,TRBD2,once,TRBJ2-1,CSAEERGGRDNEQFF,TGCAGCGCAGAAGAGCGGGGGGGAAGGGACAATGAGCAGTTCTTC
TRBV6-1,16,TRBD1,NA,TRBJ2-3,CASSDDRGYSTDTQYF,TGTGCCAGCAGTGACGACAGGGGTTATAGCACAGATACGCAGTATTTT
TRBV23-1,15,TRBD2,NA,TRBJ2-7,CASSQYGGGHHEQYF,TGCGCCAGCAGTCAATACGGGGGGGGGCACCACGAGCAGTACTTC
TRBV7-9,14,TRBD1,NA,TRBJ2-7,CASSLGRGFYEQYF,TGTGCCAGCAGCTTAGGCAGGGGGTTTTACGAGCAGTACTTC
TRBV29-1,17,TRBD2,NA,TRBJ2-1,CSVSRGASGRAVNEQFF,TGCAGCGTCTCCCGGGGGGCTAGCGGGAGGGCCGTCAATGAGCAGTTCTTC
TRBV6-1,14,TRBD1,NA,TRBJ1-2,CASSLGQANYGYTF,TGTGCCAGCAGCTTGGGACAGGCGAACTATGGCTACACCTTC
TRBV4-3,13,NA,NA,TRBJ2-6,CASSRYGANVLTF,TGCGCCAGCAGCCGTTATGGGGCCAACGTCCTGACTTTC
TRBV10-3,14,NA,NA,TRBJ2-7,CATGGLPPHYEQYF,TGTGCCACCGGGGGTCTCCCACCTCACTACGAGCAGTACTTC
TRBV10-3,13,NA,NA,TRBJ1-2,CAIMAGSNGGYTF,TGTGCCATCATGGCAGGAAGTAATGGTGGCTACACCTTC
TRBV28,15,TRBD1,NA,TRBJ1-3,CASSSQGAGGNTIYF,TGTGCCAGCAGTTCCCAGGGGGCAGGTGGAAACACCATATATTTT
TRBV4-3,15,NA,NA,TRBJ2-4,CASSQGWGDRNIQYF,TGCGCCAGCAGCCAAGGATGGGGGGATCGGAACATTCAGTACTTC
TRBV4-1,16,NA,once,TRBJ1-2,CASSPFIRTANYGYTF,TGCGCCAGCAGCCCGTTCATTCGGACAGCGAACTATGGCTACACCTTC
TRBV7-2,15,TRBD1,few,TRBJ1-2,CASSLIPTGDYGYTF,TGTGCCAGCAGCTTAATCCCGACAGGGGACTATGGCTACACCTTC
TRBV9,14,TRBD2,NA,TRBJ2-1,CASSVPGGPDEQFF,TGTGCCAGCAGCGTACCGGGAGGGCCAGATGAGCAGTTCTTC
TRBV11-2,15,TRBD2,once,TRBJ2-3,CASSLRGLAAFTQYF,TGTGCCAGCAGCTTAAGGGGACTAGCGGCATTCACGCAGTATTTT
TRBV7-2,14,NA,NA,TRBJ2-7,CASSLTPDTYEQYF,TGTGCCAGCAGCTTAACCCCGGACACCTACGAGCAGTACTTC
TRBV6-5,14,TRBD2,NA,TRBJ2-1,CASSYSGGQNEQFF,TGTGCCAGCAGTTATTCGGGGGGTCAAAATGAGCAGTTCTTC
TRBV15,16,NA,few,TRBJ2-4,CATSRSRGTDLNIQYF,TGTGCCACCAGCAGAAGCCGCGGGACAGACTTAAACATTCAGTACTTC
TRBV14,17,TRBD2,NA,TRBJ2-3,CASSPSRLAWGTDTQYF,TGTGCCAGCAGCCCTTCCCGACTAGCGTGGGGCACAGATACGCAGTATTTT
TRBV30,14,TRBD2,NA,TRBJ2-7,CAWSRTSGSYEQYF,TGTGCCTGGAGCAGGACTAGCGGGAGCTACGAGCAGTACTTC
TRBV10-1,12,NA,NA,TRBJ2-7,CASSDGSYEQYF,TGCGCCAGCAGTGACGGTTCCTACGAGCAGTACTTC
TRBV7-2,13,NA,medium-sized,TRBJ1-3,CASRLASGNTIYF,TGTGCCAGCAGACTTGCCTCTGGAAACACCATATATTTT
TRBV5-4,14,TRBD1,NA,TRBJ1-4,CASSQTGGVEKLFF,TGTGCCAGCAGTCAGACAGGGGGTGTTGAAAAACTGTTTTTT
TRBV7-2,15,TRBD2,NA,TRBJ2-2,CAASPAGGHTGELFF,TGTGCCGCATCCCCGGCGGGGGGGCACACCGGGGAGCTGTTTTTT
TRBV6-5,15,TRBD1,NA,TRBJ2-5,CASSQGQGDQETQYF,TGTGCCAGCAGCCAGGGACAGGGTGACCAAGAGACCCAGTACTTC
TRBV7-9,15,TRBD1,few,TRBJ1-5,CASSPGTGGLRPQHF,TGTGCCAGCAGCCCCGGGACAGGCGGTCTCCGGCCCCAGCATTTT
TRBV20-1,11,NA,NA,TRBJ1-4,CSYRADEKLFF,TGCAGTTACAGGGCGGACGAAAAACTGTTTTTT
TRBV7-9,14,TRBD1,NA,TRBJ2-7,CASSSPGQGAEQYF,TGTGCCAGCAGCTCACCGGGACAGGGGGCCGAGCAGTACTTC
TRBV18,15,TRBD1,NA,TRBJ2-7,CASSPRQGAPYEQYF,TGTGCCAGCTCACCCAGGCAGGGGGCACCCTACGAGCAGTACTTC
TRBV9,13,TRBD1,NA,TRBJ2-7,CASPSDRALEQYF,TGTGCCAGCCCCTCGGACAGGGCGCTCGAGCAGTACTTC
TRBV27,15,NA,NA,TRBJ1-4,CASSPRGATNEKLFF,TGTGCCAGCAGTCCCCGCGGTGCAACTAATGAAAAACTGTTTTTT
TRBV28,16,NA,few,TRBJ2-3,CASRRFSGPSTDTQYF,TGTGCCAGCAGACGCTTTAGCGGACCTAGCACAGATACGCAGTATTTT
TRBV11-2,15,NA,NA,TRBJ2-3,CASSGTGVDTDTQYF,TGTGCCAGCAGCGGGACGGGAGTGGACACAGATACGCAGTATTTT
TRBV15,14,NA,NA,TRBJ1-6,CATSRDDRESPLHF,TGTGCCACCAGCAGAGACGACCGGGAGTCACCCCTCCACTTT
TRBV6-1,15,NA,NA,TRBJ1-6,CASRALQGPNSPLHF,TGTGCCAGCAGAGCTCTTCAGGGTCCTAATTCACCCCTCCACTTT
TRBV7-2,16,TRBD2,NA,TRBJ2-3,CASSLASGRATDTQYF,TGTGCCAGCAGCTTGGCTAGCGGGAGGGCCACAGATACGCAGTATTTT
TRBV25-1,12,TRBD1,NA,TRBJ1-2,CASRGTGYGYTF,TGTGCCAGCAGAGGGACAGGGTATGGCTACACCTTC
TRBV4-2,15,TRBD1,few,TRBJ2-7,CASSQGTGGGYEQYF,TGTGCCAGCAGCCAAGGGACAGGGGGCGGGTACGAGCAGTACTTC
TRBV9,15,NA,NA,TRBJ2-5,CASSVATGLEETQYF,TGTGCCAGCAGCGTAGCCACGGGACTCGAGGAGACCCAGTACTTC
TRBV4-3,15,TRBD1,NA,TRBJ1-2,CASSQDGGQPYGYTF,TGCGCCAGCAGCCAAGATGGGGGACAGCCCTATGGCTACACCTTC
TRBV6-6,12,NA,few,TRBJ2-7,CASSYSVAEQYF,TGTGCCAGCAGTTACTCGGTAGCCGAGCAGTACTTC
TRBV5-1,16,NA,NA,TRBJ2-6,CASSFGDTSGANVLTF,TGCGCCAGCAGCTTCGGGGACACCTCTGGGGCCAACGTCCTGACTTTC
TRBV7-9,14,NA,NA,TRBJ2-2,CASRLNGGTGELFF,TGTGCCAGCAGACTCAACGGGGGCACCGGGGAGCTGTTTTTT
TRBV29-1,12,NA,NA,TRBJ1-2,CSVASGLGGYTF,TGCAGCGTTGCTTCGGGTCTAGGTGGCTACACCTTC